The 20 T cell receptor beta chains listed next were all sequenced from one sample in a study of Ad26.COV2.S vaccination and SARS-CoV-2 variants. Profiled with immunoSEQ multiplex PCR; TCRdb holds only in-frame clones, not every one. The sample contains about half a million clones, 80% to 90% of which appear only once. As for treatment: 19 received Ad26.COV2.S at low or high dose, single or two shots; about 5 received placebo; per-sample allocation not given. Collection of samples fell on day 63 after the first vaccine or placebo injection. Sequencing was performed on peripheral blood, taken in a trial of Ad26.COV2.S vaccine versus placebo. The origin of the receptors is a person aged 18 to 59 who received the Ad26.COV2.S COVID-19 vaccine or a placebo.

The V and J genes are TRBV2 and TRBJ1-5, with 9 bases fitting TRBD1. There are 15 residues in the CDR3. Trimming took 2 bases from V and 6 from J; bases not matched to a gene: 5. Germline loops: CDR1 SNHLY, CDR2 FYNNEI. This chain's CDR3 is CASSERGQGIQPQHF. CDR3 DNA: TGTGCCAGCAGTGAAAGGGGACAGGGTATTCAGCCCCAGCATTTT.

The genes are TRBV7-8 and TRBJ1-2, with 7 positions matching TRBD1. V lost 2 bases and J lost 12; bases outside the gene matches: 6. CDR3 length: 12 amino acids. The germline V gene has CDR1 SGHVS and CDR2 FQNEAQ. CDR3 sequence: CASSLLDRENTF. For the CDR3, the DNA is TGTGCCAGCAGCTTATTAGACAGGGAGAACACCTTC. Based on the CDR3 plus reference TRBV7-8 and TRBJ1-2, the full variable domain is GAGVSQSPRYKVAKRGQDVALRCDPISGHVSLFWYQQALGQGPEFLTYFQNEAQLDKSGLPSDRFFAERPEGSVSTLKIQRTQQEDSAVYLCASSLLDRENTFGSGTRLTVV.

The V gene is TRBV6-2 or TRBV6-3, the J gene TRBJ1-6, with 9 bases identical to TRBD1. Germline V gene lookup returns CDR1 MNHEY and CDR2 SVGEGT. The CDR3 runs 14 residues. V shed 6 bases, J shed 6 bases, and the junction held 3 bases outside the gene matches. CDR3 in DNA: TGTGCCAGCAGCCGGGGACAGGGTAATTCACCCCTCCACTTT. Its translation is CASSRGQGNSPLHF.

The genes are TRBV19 and TRBJ2-7; TRBD2 matches at 9 bases. Losses at the gene ends were 6 bases for V and 3 bases for J; bases not matched to a gene: 9. CDR1 LNHDA and CDR2 SQIVND come from the germline V gene (reference sequence). CDR3 size: 15 residues. The CDR3: CASSRAGGNYYEQYF. The CDR3 nucleotides read TGTGCCAGTAGCCGAGCGGGAGGAAACTACTACGAGCAGTACTTC. The full variable domain, rest sourced from reference TRBV19 and TRBJ2-7, is DGGITQSPKYLFRKEGQNVTLSCEQNLNHDAMYWYRQDPGQGLRLIYYSQIVNDFQKGDIAEGYSVSREKKESFPLTVTSAQKNPTAFYLCASSRAGGNYYEQYFGPGTRLTVT.

This clone has only one observation. The chain links TRBV11-3 to TRBJ2-1; perhaps D is TRBD1 or TRBD2 (5 bases each). CDR1 and CDR2 (germline): SGHNT, YENEEA. The CDR3 loop spans 14 amino acids. With 5 bases removed from V and 0 bases from J, the gap between germline ends came to 8 bases. CDR3 nucleotides: TGTGCCAGCAGCCCAGGGAGCTCCTACAATGAGCAGTTCTTC. Encoded protein: CASSPGSSYNEQFF.

CDR3 DNA sequence: TGTGCCAGCAGCTTGGGGGGGCCAGCTACAGGGGGAGAGACCCAGTACTTC. Protein: CASSLGGPATGGETQYF. This chain links TRBV5-4 with TRBJ2-5, with 8 bases fitting TRBD1. Per the germline V gene, CDR1 is SGHNT and CDR2 is YYREEE (reference sequence). The CDR3 is 17 residues long. V shed 0 bases and J 4 bases; nucleotides not matched to a gene: 11.

V is TRBV7-2 and J is TRBJ1-5, with 10 bases that match TRBD1. Germline assignment: CDR1 SGHTA and CDR2 FQGNSA. V gave up 8 bases and J gave up 5 bases; unmatched junction bases: 6. The length of the CDR3 is 14 residues. The CDR3 region has the DNA TGTGCCAGCCGCGTGGGACAGGGGCATCAGCCCCAGCATTTT. Translation: CASRVGQGHQPQHF.

This clone has a handful of counts. This sequence joins TRBV30 and TRBJ2-6, with 8 positions matching TRBD1. This CDR3 has 17 residues. V trimming: 3 bases; J trimming: 3 bases; junction bases outside the gene matches: 10. The germline V gene encodes CDR1 GTSNPN and CDR2 SVGIG (reference sequence). The CDR3 reads CAWSGRGLSRGANVLTF. The CDR3 region has the DNA TGTGCCTGGAGCGGCAGGGGGCTTTCACGTGGGGCCAACGTCCTGACTTTC.

This clone has more than one count but fewer than ten. The V gene is TRBV5-4, the J gene TRBJ1-3; D ambiguous. Germline-derived CDR1 and CDR2 are SGHNT and YYREEE (reference sequence). CDR3 length: 16 amino acids. V was clipped by 3 bases and J by 1 base, with 14 bases between them. The CDR3 DNA is TGTGCCAGCAGCTACGGAACCGGGCCTTCTGGAAACACCATATATTTT. Translation gives CASSYGTGPSGNTIYF.

This chain joins TRBV30 and TRBJ1-2; D gene ambiguous. Germline CDR1 reads GTSNPN; CDR2 reads SVGIG (reference sequence). CDR3 length: 13 amino acids. With 4 bases removed from V and 2 bases from J, the gap between germline ends came to 11 bases. The CDR3 is CAWIQPQNYGYTF. CDR3 nucleotides: TGTGCCTGGATTCAGCCTCAGAACTATGGCTACACCTTC.

This chain connects TRBV7-9 to TRBJ2-7; 8 nucleotides match TRBD1. The CDR3 extends over 16 amino acids. Germline-derived CDR1 and CDR2 are SEHNR and FQNEAQ (reference sequence). Trimming at V came to 4 bases and at J to 5 bases, leaving 13 bases not matched to a gene. The CDR3 loop is CASSSLGGQGGDEQYF. Here the CDR3 DNA reads TGTGCCAGCAGCTCACTCGGAGGACAGGGAGGCGACGAGCAGTACTTC.

The chain couples TRBV6-5 to TRBJ2-5; D gene uncertain. Per the germline V gene, CDR1 is MNHEY and CDR2 is SVGAGI. Trimming pared 7 bases from V and 4 bases from J, leaving 16 bases between. The CDR3 contains 14 residues. As DNA, the CDR3 is TGTGCCAGCACCCGATCCCGACGAGGAGAGACCCAGTACTTC. As protein: CASTRSRRGETQYF.

The genes are TRBV6-5 and TRBJ2-3; no clear D. Germline CDR1 and CDR2: MNHEY and SVGAGI. Trimming left V 2 bases short and J 1 base short, with 10 bases between. The CDR3 extends over 15 amino acids. CDR3 coding DNA: TGTGCCAGCAGTTACGGCCGACACCGCACAGATACGCAGTATTTT. Its protein product is CASSYGRHRTDTQYF.

The genes are TRBV9 and TRBJ2-7; no definite D call. The CDR3 contains 14 residues. The germline gives CDR1 SGDLS, CDR2 YYNGEE. The V gene lost 4 bases and the J gene lost 0 bases, with 11 bases spanning the gap. The CDR3 DNA sequence: TGTGCCAGCAGCTTGGACGGACGCTCCTACGAGCAGTACTTC. It codes for CASSLDGRSYEQYF.

This clone was seen a single time. The CDR3: CASSLGQKETQYF. In DNA, the CDR3 is TGCGCCAGCAGCTTGGGCCAAAAAGAGACCCAGTACTTC. The J gene is TRBJ2-5, the V gene TRBV5-1; D unclear. Trimming took off 0 bases at V and 3 bases at J, with 6 bases between the two ends. The CDR3 is made up of 13 amino acids. Germline V gene lookup returns CDR1 SGHRS and CDR2 YFSETQ.

The chain carries TRBV27 and TRBJ1-1; no definite D call. This CDR3 comprises 15 residues. The germline gives CDR1 MNHEY, CDR2 SMNVEV (reference sequence). V lost 2 bases and J 1 base, leaving 11 bases between the germline ends. CDR3 residues: CASSLVGLGNTEAFF. The CDR3 DNA reads TGTGCCAGCAGTTTAGTCGGGTTGGGGAACACTGAAGCTTTCTTT.

The rearrangement uses TRBV3-1 (or the pseudogene TRBV3-2) and TRBJ2-2; 7 bases line up with TRBD1. This CDR3 contains 16 residues. Losses at the gene ends were 6 bases for V and 2 bases for J; bases not matched to a gene: 9. In germline, CDR1 is LGHDT, CDR2 YNNKEL (reference sequence). CDR3: CASRPPGQYNTGELFF. The CDR3 bases are TGTGCCAGCAGACCTCCGGGACAGTACAACACCGGGGAGCTGTTTTTT.

This sequence joins TRBV18 and TRBJ2-1, with 10 bases fitting TRBD2. The junction had 11 bases not matched to a gene; V was cut back by 3 bases and J by 6 bases. This CDR3 comprises 17 residues. Germline assignment: CDR1 KGHSH and CDR2 LQKENI. This chain's CDR3 is CASSPNSLAGGPNEQFF. The DNA for the CDR3 is TGTGCCAGCTCACCCAATTCCTTAGCGGGAGGTCCCAATGAGCAGTTCTTC.

The V gene is TRBV5-6, the J gene TRBJ2-7; possible D gene TRBD2, 7 bases. Germline V CDR1 and CDR2: SGHDT, YYEEEE. CDR3 length equals 17 residues. V lost 3 bases, J lost 3 bases, and 22 bases lay in between. CDR3 DNA: TGTGCCAGCAGCTCGCTGGGGGGGCCCCGGATGGACTACGAGCAGTACTTC. Amino acids: CASSSLGGPRMDYEQYF.

This rearrangement joins TRBV27 to TRBJ1-2, with D possibly TRBD1 on 6 matching bases. V shed 5 bases and J shed 7 bases, with 17 bases lying between them. This CDR3 spans 14 amino acids. CDR1 is MNHEY, CDR2 SMNVEV, per germline (reference sequence). The CDR3 is CASSILPRGGGYTF. The CDR3 bases are TGTGCCAGCAGTATACTACCCAGGGGAGGTGGCTACACCTTC.